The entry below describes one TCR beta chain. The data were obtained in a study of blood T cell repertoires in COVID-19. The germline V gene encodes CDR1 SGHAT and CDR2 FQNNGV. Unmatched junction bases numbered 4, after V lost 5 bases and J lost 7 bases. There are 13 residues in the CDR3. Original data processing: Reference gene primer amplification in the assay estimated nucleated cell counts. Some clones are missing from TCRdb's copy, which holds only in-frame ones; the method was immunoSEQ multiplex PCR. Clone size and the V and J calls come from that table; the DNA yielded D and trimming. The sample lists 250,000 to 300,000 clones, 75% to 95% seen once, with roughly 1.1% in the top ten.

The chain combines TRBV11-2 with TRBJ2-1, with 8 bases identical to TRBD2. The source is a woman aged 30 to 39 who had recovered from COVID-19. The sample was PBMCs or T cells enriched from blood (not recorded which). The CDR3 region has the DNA TGTGCCAGCAGCCTACTAGCGGTAAATGAGCAGTTCTTC. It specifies CASSLLAVNEQFF.